Presented here are 22 T cell receptor beta chains from one specimen sequenced in a study of blood T cells in healthy people across ages. Alongside a J-beta primer mix, a sample-barcoded 5' primer served in a second PCR lasting about 6 to 12 cycles. Each CDR3 protein is one row after TCRdb ran MiXCR on the 5' RACE reads. Of about 640,000 distinct CDR3 sequences listed, approximately 30% are singletons. The sample taken for sequencing was blood. These receptors were taken from an elderly woman in good health.

There are many counts of this clonotype. J is TRBJ1-2 and V is TRBV7-2; the match to TRBD1 covers 8 bases. This CDR3 is 14 amino acids long. The germline CDR1 and CDR2 sequences are SGHTA and FQGNSA. The ends lost 5 bases at V and 7 bases at J; junction bases unmatched: 9. The CDR3 DNA sequence: TGTGCCAGCAGCCCGACGTCAGGGGGCTTTGGCTACACCTTC. It yields the protein CASSPTSGGFGYTF.

This clonotype was found many times. The chain recombines TRBV20-1 with TRBJ2-1; the match to TRBD2 covers 13 bases. The CDR3 covers 14 residues. Per the germline V gene, CDR1 is DFQATT and CDR2 is SNEGSKA (reference sequence). V shed 5 bases, J shed 5 bases, and the junction held 3 bases outside the gene matches. CDR3 nucleotide sequence: TGCAGTGCTCCCACTAGCGGGGGGGACAATGAGCAGTTCTTC. Its protein product is CSAPTSGGDNEQFF.

This clonotype came up many times. V and J are TRBV7-9 and TRBJ2-5; perhaps TRBD1 as D (6 bases). The V and J ends lost 5 bases and 3 bases respectively, with 10 bases between them. This CDR3 spans 13 amino acids. CDR1 and CDR2 (germline): SEHNR, FQNEAQ (reference sequence). The CDR3 region has the DNA TGTGCCAGCAGCCTCCGGGACAAAGAGACCCAGTACTTC. This codes for CASSLRDKETQYF. The entire variable domain, with the rest obtained from reference TRBV7-9 and TRBJ2-5, is as follows: DTGVSQNPRHKITKRGQNVTFRCDPISEHNRLYWYRQTLGQGPEFLTYFQNEAQLEKSRLLSDRFSAERPKGSFSTLEIQRTEQGDSAMYLCASSLRDKETQYFGPGTRLLVL.

The V gene is TRBV20-1, the J gene TRBJ1-2, with D uncertain. V was cut by 6 bases and J by 6 bases, with 11 bases left in between. Per germline, CDR1 DFQATT and CDR2 SNEGSKA (reference sequence). CDR3 size: 11 residues. CDR3 DNA sequence: TGCAGTGCCCGGCGAGGAGATGGCTACACCTTC. Its protein product is CSARRGDGYTF.

The chain has TRBV30 and TRBJ1-1; TRBD1 might be the D (5 bases). V lost 4 bases and J lost 4, with 13 bases in between. The CDR3 consists of 13 residues. Germline V gene sequence: CDR1 GTSNPN, CDR2 SVGIG (reference sequence). Written as DNA, the CDR3 is TGTGCCTGGAAGGGACCGCGGGGCACTGAAGCTTTCTTT. This encodes CAWKGPRGTEAFF.

The V gene is TRBV18, the J gene TRBJ2-5; D is perhaps TRBD2 (6 bases). CDR1 KGHSH and CDR2 LQKENI come from the germline V gene. The germline V and J ends were trimmed by 6 bases and 9 bases, with 20 bases remaining between them. The CDR3 length is 14 residues. CDR3: CASSPPGLGKAQYF. DNA for the CDR3: TGTGCCAGCTCCCCGCCGGGACTGGGGAAGGCCCAGTACTTC.

A remark on this clonotype: Given a much more abundant clone one base away, this may be a read error. CDR3 region: CAWSVRTGGSGGYTF. CDR3 bases: TGTGCCTGGAGTGTACGGACAGGGGGTTCAGGTGGCTACACCTTC. The chain couples TRBV30 to TRBJ1-2; the match to TRBD1 covers 10 bases. Germline assignment: CDR1 GTSNPN and CDR2 SVGIG (reference sequence). CDR3 length: 15 residues. Germline trimming cut 0 bases from V and 7 bases from J; bases unmatched to any gene: 8.

This clonotype occurred many times. The chain couples TRBV3-1 to TRBJ1-5; D is unresolved. The CDR3 contains 13 residues. V gave up 1 base and J gave up 2 bases, with 3 bases separating them. Germline-derived CDR1 and CDR2 are LGHDT and YNNKEL (reference sequence). CDR3 nucleotide sequence: TGTGCCAGCAGCCAAGGTGGCAATCAGCCCCAGCATTTT. Protein product: CASSQGGNQPQHF.

V and J are TRBV20-1 and TRBJ1-5, with TRBD1 matching 10 bases. Germline loops: CDR1 DFQATT, CDR2 SNEGSKA (reference sequence). The CDR3 runs 15 residues. The J segment lost 2 bases and the V segment lost 5 bases, leaving 6 bases of the junction unmatched. The CDR3 reads CSAQRQGAGNQPQHF. The CDR3 nucleotides are TGCAGTGCTCAAAGACAGGGGGCGGGCAATCAGCCCCAGCATTTT.

This clonotype came up many times. The chain carries TRBV7-8 and TRBJ2-1; 8 bases align to TRBD2. CDR1 is SGHVS and CDR2 is FQNEAQ in the germline V gene. Trimming removed 1 base from V and 9 bases from J; junction bases left unmatched: 8. The CDR3 runs to 15 residues. The CDR3 spells CASSLVHGGAGEQFF. As DNA, the CDR3 is TGTGCCAGCAGCTTAGTTCACGGGGGGGCCGGTGAGCAGTTCTTC.

This clonotype was detected a few times. The rearrangement uses TRBV3-1 and TRBJ1-2, with TRBD1 identical over 8 bases. This CDR3 has 14 residues. The V gene's germline CDR1 is LGHDT and CDR2 YNNKEL (reference sequence). V lost 4 bases and J lost 12; bases outside the gene matches: 13. CDR3 amino acids: CASSLTKGQAGHTF. CDR3 sequence (DNA): TGTGCCAGCAGCCTAACTAAGGGACAGGCGGGCCACACCTTC. The variable domain in full, with the rest retrieved from reference TRBV3-1 and TRBJ1-2, is DTAVSQTPKYLVTQMGNDKSIKCEQNLGHDTMYWYKQDSKKFLKIMFSYNNKELIINETVPNRFSPKSPDKAHLNLHINSLELGDSAVYFCASSLTKGQAGHTFGSGTRLTVV.

This clonotype has a handful of counts. A read error may be the cause here, since a much bigger clone is one base away. This sequence joins TRBV20-1 and TRBJ1-2, with TRBD1 as a possible D gene (6 bases). CDR1 and CDR2 (germline): DFQATT, SNEGSKA (reference sequence). V was trimmed by 3 bases and J by 4 bases, leaving 12 bases between them. The CDR3 is made up of 13 amino acids. CDR3 in amino acids: CSARAQGLYGYTF. CDR3 DNA sequence: TGCAGTGCTAGGGCACAGGGTCTCTATGGCTACACCTTC.

The rearrangement joins TRBV3-1 to TRBJ1-3; the D is unclear. Per germline, CDR1 LGHDT and CDR2 YNNKEL (reference sequence). The CDR3 spans 16 residues. V gave up 2 bases and J gave up 0 bases, with 11 bases separating them. The CDR3 DNA sequence: TGTGCCAGCAGCCAAACGGCGGGAGTCTCTGGAAACACCATATATTTT. It specifies CASSQTAGVSGNTIYF.

The chain links TRBV20-1 to TRBJ2-5; D perhaps matches TRBD1 (5 bases). The DNA end favors TRBJ2-7, so the J call may be wrong. The CDR3 runs 12 residues. From germline, CDR1 is DFQATT and CDR2 SNEGSKA (reference sequence). CDR3 sequence reads: CSAPTASYEQYF. CDR3 bases: TGCAGTGCGCCGACAGCATCCTACGAGCAGTACTTC.

The rearrangement uses TRBV4-3 and TRBJ2-5; 10 bases agree with TRBD2. Germline values: CDR1 LGHNA, CDR2 YSLEER. The CDR3 sequence is 16 residues long. V lost 0 bases and J lost 5; bases outside the gene matches: 6. The CDR3 spells CASSQEVAGGYETQYF. DNA for the CDR3: TGCGCCAGCAGCCAAGAGGTAGCGGGAGGTTATGAGACCCAGTACTTC.

This clonotype has just a few counts. This chain uses TRBV5-1 with TRBJ2-2, with a tentative D call TRBD2 (5 bases). V was clipped by 2 bases and J by 1 base, with 9 bases between them. The CDR3 has 15 amino acids. Germline V gene lookup returns CDR1 SGHRS and CDR2 YFSETQ. The CDR3 nucleotides read TGCGCCAGCAGCTTATCGGGGAAGAACACCGGGGAGCTGTTTTTT. It specifies CASSLSGKNTGELFF.

This clonotype has just one count. Relative to the germline gene, one junction end is altered; a read error may explain this. This chain connects TRBV7-9 to TRBJ1-4; 10 nucleotides align to TRBD1. The CDR3 sequence is 14 residues long. Germline CDR1 SEHNR, CDR2 FQNEAQ (reference sequence). The CDR3 DNA sequence: TGTACCAGCAGCCAAGGACAGGGGGGTGAAAAACTGTTTTTT. This encodes CTSSQGQGGEKLFF.

About this clonotype itself: The junction departs from germline at one end; a sequencing error may be responsible. The rearrangement links TRBV6-5 to TRBJ2-6, with a weak D call TRBD1 (5 bases). From germline, CDR1 is MNHEY and CDR2 SVGAGI. The CDR3 has 17 residues. As DNA, the CDR3 is TGTGCCAGCAGTTATACTTCGCGGAGTTCTGGGGCCATCGTCCTGACTTTC. Its translation: CASSYTSRSSGAIVLTF.

This clonotype showed up many times. The chain couples TRBV7-3 to TRBJ2-7; D perhaps matches TRBD2 (5 bases). Trimming stripped 2 bases from V and 3 bases from J, with 11 bases between. The germline V gene encodes CDR1 SGHTA and CDR2 FQGTGA. The CDR3 has 14 amino acids. The CDR3 region is CASSLLSGNYEQYF. The DNA of the CDR3 is TGTGCCAGCAGCTTACTTTCGGGAAACTACGAGCAGTACTTC.

The chain couples TRBV5-1 to TRBJ1-1; the D gene is possibly TRBD1 (5 bases). CDR3 length equals 13 residues. Trimming took off 7 bases at V and 1 base at J, with 11 bases between the two ends. Looked up from germline, CDR1 is SGHRS and CDR2 is YFSETQ. The CDR3 sequence is CASETARNTEAFF. The DNA of the CDR3 is TGCGCCAGCGAGACAGCTCGGAACACTGAAGCTTTCTTT.

This clonotype has at least ten counts. V is TRBV4-3 and J is TRBJ1-4, with 7 bases lining up with TRBD1. This CDR3 contains 14 residues. Germline lookup yields CDR1 LGHNA and CDR2 YSLEER. J lost 6 bases, V lost 5 bases, and 6 bases had no gene match. Here the CDR3 reads CASSTAGGDEKLFF. Here the CDR3 DNA reads TGCGCCAGCAGCACGGCAGGGGGGGATGAAAAACTGTTTTTT.

Turning to this clonotype: A much more abundant neighbour one base away suggests this may be a read error. V and J are TRBV28 and TRBJ1-2, with a possible D match to TRBD1 (5 bases). CDR1 MDHEN and CDR2 SYDVKM come from the germline V gene. This CDR3 region has 13 residues. DNA of the CDR3: TGTGCCGGCAGTGCCGGGGCTCACTATGGCTACACCTTC. Its protein is CAGSAGAHYGYTF.